Listed below are T cell receptor beta chains from one sample, sequenced in a study of regulatory T cells in long-lasting Graves disease. From the reads, TCRdb called clonotypes with MiXCR, one entry per CDR3 protein. There are about 640 distinct CDR3 sequences in the sample; roughly 63% occur only once, and roughly a sixth lies in the top ten. The sequenced sample was peripheral blood mononuclear cells (PBMCs), obtained with antithyroid drug treatment, in newly diagnosed or persistent Graves disease (not recorded which). The receptors derive from a female donor with Graves disease. CDR3s include the opening cysteine and the closing phenylalanine or tryptophan. D genes are given only for firm matches. Expanded clones are given a class, and other clones once, few, many or no size at all.

V	size	J	D	CDR3	DNA
TRBV5-1	-	TRBJ1-1	-	CASSYQGTNVDEDHTEAFF	TGCGCCAGCAGCTACCAAGGGACAAATGTAGACGAAGATCACACTGAAGCTTTCTTT
TRBV2	few	TRBJ2-7	-	CASNRGFDEQYF	TGTGCCAGCAACCGGGGTTTCGACGAGCAGTACTTC
TRBV7-2	-	TRBJ1-1	-	CASSLALGGGTEAFF	TGTGCCAGCAGCTTAGCGCTCGGTGGCGGCACTGAAGCTTTCTTT
TRBV20-1	-	TRBJ2-1	TRBD2	CSGRRGGAGLDNEQFF	TGCAGTGGCAGGAGGGGGGGCGCGGGACTAGACAATGAGCAGTTCTTC
TRBV29-1	-	TRBJ2-7	TRBD1	CAAQTGDEQYF	TGCGCAGCCCAGACAGGGGACGAGCAGTACTTC
TRBV7-9	-	TRBJ1-1	-	CASRAGANTEAFF	TGTGCCAGCAGGGCCGGGGCGAACACTGAAGCTTTCTTT
TRBV23-1	few	TRBJ2-1	TRBD2	CASSSGTSGNEQFF	TGCGCCAGCAGTTCCGGGACTAGCGGGAATGAGCAGTTCTTC
TRBV20-1	few	TRBJ2-7	TRBD1	CSAPAGDRGSHEQYF	TGCAGTGCCCCCGCAGGGGACAGGGGGTCCCACGAGCAGTACTTC
TRBV27	-	TRBJ1-4	-	CASSSQGFEKLFF	TGTGCCAGCAGTTCCCAGGGCTTCGAAAAACTGTTTTTT
TRBV15	-	TRBJ1-4	-	CATSRDLRGTNEKLFF	TGTGCCACCAGCAGAGATTTAAGGGGTACTAATGAAAAACTGTTTTTT
TRBV20-1	few	TRBJ2-1	TRBD2	CSARDYTGTSGTPNEQFF	TGCAGTGCTAGAGACTACACAGGGACTAGCGGGACCCCCAATGAGCAGTTCTTC
TRBV27	-	TRBJ2-7	-	CASGLGLAYEQYF	TGTGCCAGCGGGCTAGGTTTGGCCTACGAGCAGTACTTC
TRBV27	few	TRBJ1-5	-	CASSSSGVNQPQHF	TGTGCCAGCAGTTCGTCCGGGGTGAATCAGCCCCAGCATTTT
TRBV28	-	TRBJ1-4	-	CASSLGGAANEKLFF	TGTGCCAGCAGTTTAGGAGGAGCGGCTAATGAAAAACTGTTTTTT
TRBV7-9	-	TRBJ1-1	-	CASSFSPEGLGAFF	TGTGCCAGCAGCTTTTCTCCAGAAGGGCTGGGAGCTTTCTTT
TRBV6-2/TRBV6-3	few	TRBJ1-1	-	CASFGGPFWTEAFF	TGTGCCAGCTTCGGGGGGCCCTTTTGGACTGAAGCTTTCTTT
TRBV9	-	TRBJ1-1	-	CASSVETNTEAFF	TGTGCCAGCAGCGTAGAGACGAACACTGAAGCTTTCTTT
TRBV30	few	TRBJ2-1	-	CACLTYNEQFF	TGTGCCTGTCTAACCTACAATGAGCAGTTCTTC
TRBV15	-	TRBJ2-5	-	CATSRDEQETQYF	TGTGCCACCAGCAGAGATGAACAAGAGACCCAGTACTTC
TRBV5-1	-	TRBJ1-5	-	CASSLAGDSNQPQHF	TGCGCCAGCAGCTTGGCGGGGGATAGCAATCAGCCCCAGCATTTT
TRBV12-3/TRBV12-4	-	TRBJ1-6	TRBD1	CASSLQGVDSPLHF	TGTGCCAGCAGTTTACAGGGGGTTGATTCACCCCTCCACTTT